Each of the 4 T cell receptor beta chains below was sequenced from the same sample in a study of T-cell reconstitution after alpha-beta-depleted transplantation in children. During its preparation, the TCRbeta library received unique molecular identifiers. TCRdb ran MiXCR on the PCR reads and lists one entry per CDR3 protein. The table lists approximately 220,000 distinct CDR3 sequences, approximately 15% of them singletons, with roughly two fifths in the top ten. The material was PBMCs, mostly from graft donor cells, obtained 360 days after TCRalphabeta/CD19-depleted stem cell transplant. All receptors derive from a male patient aged 2 to 9 who had a stem cell transplant for acute lymphoblastic leukemia, so the T cells may come from the graft donor.

This chain links TRBV5-1 with TRBJ2-7; unclear D gene. Germline V gives CDR1 SGHRS, CDR2 YFSETQ. The CDR3 totals 13 residues. V gave up 1 base and J gave up 0 bases, with 5 bases separating them. CDR3 DNA sequence: TGCGCCAGCAGCTTGCTTCTCTCCTACGAGCAGTACTTC. Protein: CASSLLLSYEQYF.

V usage is TRBV20-1 and J usage is TRBJ2-7; weak D call: TRBD1 (6 bases). The germline gives CDR1 DFQATT, CDR2 SNEGSKA (reference sequence). The CDR3 covers 13 residues. V was clipped by 4 bases and J by 3 bases, with 13 bases between them. The CDR3 DNA reads as TGCAGTGCTACCTACAGGACAGACTACGAGCAGTACTTC. This sequence encodes CSATYRTDYEQYF.

This clonotype has a handful of counts. The rearrangement links TRBV29-1 to TRBJ2-5; tentative D call: TRBD1 (5 bases). The germline V gene encodes CDR1 SQVTM and CDR2 ANQGSEA. This CDR3 is 12 amino acids long. Trimming took off 6 bases at V and 4 bases at J, with 12 bases between the two ends. Written as DNA, the CDR3 is TGCAGCGTCCAAGACAGAATAGAGACCCAGTACTTC. This codes for CSVQDRIETQYF.

V is TRBV20-1 and J is TRBJ1-4, with 9 bases fitting TRBD1. Germline lookup yields CDR1 DFQATT and CDR2 SNEGSKA (reference sequence). The CDR3 spans 15 residues. J was trimmed by 7 bases and V by 4 bases; bases with no gene match: 10. CDR3 nucleotide sequence: TGCAGTGCTACGGGACAGGGATATAATTCTGAAAAACTGTTTTTT. Translation: CSATGQGYNSEKLFF.